A single sample is the source of the 31 T cell receptor beta chains below, sequenced in a study of T-cell reconstitution after alpha-beta-depleted transplantation in children. As it was prepared, the TCRbeta library received unique molecular identifiers. MiXCR, applied by TCRdb to the PCR reads, yields one record per CDR3 protein. The table lists approximately 980,000 distinct CDR3 sequences, about 26% of them singletons. The source material was PBMCs, mostly from graft donor cells, sampled 360 days after TCRalphabeta/CD19-depleted stem cell transplant. The receptor set was obtained from a boy in the first two years of life who had a stem cell transplant for SCID, so the T cells may come from the graft donor.

This clonotype was seen only a few times. The rearrangement links TRBV28 to TRBJ2-7; D is perhaps TRBD1 or TRBD2 (5 bases each). This CDR3 comprises 14 residues. V was clipped by 6 bases and J by 5 bases, with 17 bases between them. Per the germline V gene, CDR1 is MDHEN and CDR2 is SYDVKM. The CDR3 here is CASRPGASLDEQYF. The CDR3 nucleotides read TGTGCCAGCAGACCCGGGGCTAGTCTTGACGAGCAGTACTTC.

This clonotype was seen once. The chain carries TRBV5-1 and TRBJ2-7; a possible D gene is TRBD2 (6 bases). The CDR3 contains 14 residues. Germline CDR1 and CDR2: SGHRS and YFSETQ. V was shortened by 5 bases and J by 6 bases, with 18 bases between the two germline ends. In DNA, the CDR3 is TGCGCCAGCAGTAATGGGACTGCGGGCTCCGAGCAGTACTTC. It is translated as CASSNGTAGSEQYF.

The chain employs TRBV6-1 and TRBJ2-1, with 7 bases lining up with TRBD1. J lost 5 bases, V lost 7 bases, and 11 bases had no gene match. CDR1 and CDR2 (germline): MNHNS, SASEGT. The CDR3 contains 15 residues. The CDR3 DNA reads as TGTGCCAGCAAACACGGACAGGTTGGTGACAATGAGCAGTTCTTC. It specifies CASKHGQVGDNEQFF.

This chain uses TRBV5-8 with TRBJ2-4; no clear D gene. This CDR3 is built from 17 residues. CDR1 is SGHTS, CDR2 YDEGEE, per germline. V lost 0 bases, J lost 0 bases, and 13 bases lay in between. CDR3 loop: CASSLAVEALAKNIQYF. The CDR3 nucleotides read TGTGCCAGCAGCTTGGCCGTTGAGGCCTTAGCCAAAAACATTCAGTACTTC.

This clonotype was seen only a few times. This sequence joins TRBV10-3 and TRBJ2-3; 9 bases fit TRBD1. The V and J ends lost 7 bases and 2 bases, in that order; junction bases with no gene match: 4. The V gene's germline CDR1 is ENHRY and CDR2 SYGVKD. The CDR3 is 14 residues long. In DNA, the CDR3 is TGTGCCATCAATTCACAGGGGGCCACAGATACGCAGTATTTT. As protein: CAINSQGATDTQYF.

The chain carries TRBV6-2 or TRBV6-3 and TRBJ2-3; D uncertain. CDR1 and CDR2 (germline): MNHEY, SVGEGT. Trimming left V 6 bases short and J 1 base short, with 17 bases between. The CDR3 sequence is 16 residues long. CDR3 sequence: CASSPVRTYGTDTQYF. The CDR3 DNA reads TGTGCCAGCAGCCCCGTCAGGACCTACGGCACAGATACGCAGTATTTT.

This clonotype has more than one count but fewer than ten. This sequence joins TRBV21-1 and TRBJ2-7. TRBV21-1 is flagged as a pseudogene. CDR3 length: 15 amino acids. The CDR3 reads CASSNYRQGVHEQYF. CDR3 DNA: TGTGCCAGCAGCAATTACCGACAGGGGGTCCACGAGCAGTACTTC.

About this clonotype: A single base separates this from a much larger clone, so it may be a read error. This sequence joins TRBV4-1 and TRBJ2-3; possibly TRBD1 for D (6 bases). The CDR3 runs 14 residues. Looked up from germline, CDR1 is MGHRA and CDR2 is YSYEKL. This CDR3 is CASSPMGWTDTQNF. As DNA, the CDR3 is TGCGCCAGCAGCCCCATGGGGTGGACAGATACGCAGAATTTT.

This rearrangement joins TRBV12-3 or TRBV12-4 to TRBJ2-4; D not resolved. With 2 bases removed from V and 15 bases from J, the gap between germline ends came to 17 bases. The CDR3 length is 13 residues. The DNA for the CDR3 is TGTGCCAGCAGTTTACCGCCGGCTAACGCTTTGTACTTC. This encodes CASSLPPANALYF.

The chain carries TRBV29-1 and TRBJ2-7; D might be TRBD1 (5 bases). CDR1 is SQVTM and CDR2 is ANQGSEA in the germline V gene. The CDR3 covers 12 residues. Trimming removed 5 bases at V and 7 bases at J, with 15 bases between. The CDR3 reads CSVPGMVGEQYF. CDR3 sequence (DNA): TGCAGCGTTCCAGGGATGGTGGGTGAGCAGTACTTC.

This clonotype was counted between two and nine times. The chain recombines TRBV20-1 with TRBJ2-7, with TRBD2 as a possible D gene (5 bases). V was pared by 3 bases and J by 9 bases, with 24 bases between. The CDR3 contains 15 residues. Germline V gene data show CDR1 as DFQATT and CDR2 as SNEGSKA (reference sequence). This CDR3 is CSASDASKGELGQYF. DNA of the CDR3: TGCAGTGCTAGCGATGCTAGCAAGGGAGAATTGGGGCAGTACTTC.

This chain links TRBV27 with TRBJ2-3, with 11 bases identical to TRBD2. This CDR3 is built from 15 residues. Germline values: CDR1 MNHEY, CDR2 SMNVEV (reference sequence). Trimming cost V 7 bases and J 5 bases; bases outside gene matches: 8. CDR3 nucleotide sequence: TGTGCCAGCAAACTAGCGGGGGCCCCCCGAGATACGCAGTATTTT. This codes for CASKLAGAPRDTQYF.

V usage is TRBV11-2 and J usage is TRBJ2-5; D remains unclear. This CDR3 is built from 17 residues. Trimming took 5 bases from V and 4 from J, leaving 23 bases between them. CDR1 is SGHAT and CDR2 is FQNNGV in the germline V gene. The chain's CDR3 is CASSELRAVTMGETQYF. CDR3 in DNA: TGTGCCAGCAGCGAGTTAAGGGCGGTCACAATGGGAGAGACCCAGTACTTC.

The gene calls are TRBV27 and TRBJ2-7; TRBD2 agrees at 7 bases. After removal of 6 bases from V and 0 bases from J, the junction contained 11 bases not matched to a gene. The CDR3 totals 16 residues. In germline, CDR1 is MNHEY, CDR2 SMNVEV (reference sequence). This CDR3 is CASSLAGDVRSYEQYF. CDR3 DNA sequence: TGTGCCAGCAGCTTGGCGGGGGACGTCCGCTCCTACGAGCAGTACTTC.

The table lists this clonotype with many counts. The chain uses TRBV24-1 and TRBJ2-2, with D unclear. Trimming stripped 9 bases from V and 5 bases from J, with 18 bases between. Germline CDR1 is KGHDR and CDR2 is SFDVKD. The CDR3 is 15 residues long. CDR3 nucleotides: TGTGCCACCTCCACTGAGAACGTTCCTACCGGGGAGCTGTTTTTT. The encoded protein is CATSTENVPTGELFF.

This clonotype occurred a few times. This rearrangement joins TRBV5-1 to TRBJ1-4; no firm D call. This CDR3 is built from 13 residues. Trimming removed 3 bases at V and 7 bases at J, with 10 bases between. Per germline, CDR1 SGHRS and CDR2 YFSETQ. Here the CDR3 reads CASSSQAAEKLFF. CDR3 coding DNA: TGCGCCAGCAGCTCCCAGGCCGCTGAAAAACTGTTTTTT.

V and J are TRBV6-1 and TRBJ1-2; D perhaps matches TRBD1 (6 bases). Germline CDR1 and CDR2: MNHNS and SASEGT. CDR3 size: 14 residues. With 7 bases removed from V and 5 bases from J, the gap between germline ends came to 17 bases. CDR3 sequence reads: CASTLRPTGYGYTF. The CDR3 DNA follows: TGTGCCAGCACCTTGAGGCCTACAGGGTATGGCTACACCTTC.

The gene calls are TRBV29-1 and TRBJ1-3; a possible D gene is TRBD1 (6 bases). This CDR3 has 14 residues. Germline CDR1 SQVTM, CDR2 ANQGSEA. V was trimmed by 0 bases and J by 2 bases, leaving 8 bases between them. The CDR3 nucleotides are TGCAGCGTTGAAGATCAGGGGACTGGAAACACCATATATTTT. It specifies CSVEDQGTGNTIYF.

This clonotype came up once. This rearrangement joins TRBV5-6 to TRBJ2-1; 8 bases align to TRBD1. The length of the CDR3 is 16 residues. In germline, CDR1 is SGHDT, CDR2 YYEEEE. With 4 bases clipped from V and 0 bases from J, the junction kept 6 bases outside the gene matches. The DNA of the CDR3 is TGTGCCAGCAGCCGTCCACAGGGGGTCTCCTACAATGAGCAGTTCTTC. Amino acids: CASSRPQGVSYNEQFF.

Only a few counts were recorded for this clonotype. This chain uses TRBV28 with TRBJ2-7, with 10 positions matching TRBD1. From germline, CDR1 is MDHEN and CDR2 SYDVKM. The CDR3 spans 14 residues. Losses at the gene ends were 7 bases for V and 1 base for J; bases not matched to a gene: 4. CDR3 protein: CASTGTGVSYEQYF. DNA of the CDR3: TGTGCCAGCACCGGGACAGGGGTTTCCTACGAGCAGTACTTC.

This clonotype was observed a single time. The chain combines TRBV20-1 with TRBJ2-3; D perhaps matches TRBD1 (6 bases). Germline-derived CDR1 and CDR2 are DFQATT and SNEGSKA (reference sequence). V was trimmed by 6 bases and J by 1 base, leaving 14 bases between them. The CDR3 is 14 residues long. The CDR3 nucleotides read TGCAGTGCAGAACAGGGTGGGGGCACAGATACGCAGTATTTT. It is translated as CSAEQGGGTDTQYF.

The chain couples TRBV20-1 to TRBJ2-7; D unresolved. This CDR3 spans 14 amino acids. CDR1 and CDR2 from the germline V gene are DFQATT and SNEGSKA (reference sequence). V lost 6 bases, J lost 0 bases, and 15 bases lay in between. CDR3 coding DNA: TGCAGTGCCCCGCCGTGGACGGGCTCCTACGAGCAGTACTTC. Translation gives CSAPPWTGSYEQYF.

This clonotype was seen a handful of times. V usage is TRBV5-1 and J usage is TRBJ2-5; 10 nucleotides match TRBD1. The CDR3 has 15 amino acids. The V and J ends lost 4 bases and 2 bases, in that order; junction bases with no gene match: 5. Germline V CDR1 and CDR2: SGHRS, YFSETQ. This CDR3 reads CASSGRDRGQETQYF. CDR3 in DNA: TGCGCCAGCAGCGGCCGGGACAGGGGTCAAGAGACCCAGTACTTC. Filled out from reference TRBV5-1 and TRBJ2-5, the complete variable domain reads KAGVTQTPRYLIKTRGQQVTLSCSPISGHRSVSWYQQTPGQGLQFLFEYFSETQRNKGNFPGRFSGRQFSNSRSEMNVSTLELGDSALYLCASSGRDRGQETQYFGPGTRLLVL.

This chain uses TRBV10-3 with TRBJ2-7; D could derive from TRBD1 or TRBD2 (5 bases each). Germline values: CDR1 ENHRY, CDR2 SYGVKD. The CDR3 totals 13 residues. V lost 8 bases and J lost 5, with 16 bases in between. Here the CDR3 reads CAIRDPIDNEQYF. For the CDR3, the DNA is TGTGCCATCCGGGACCCTATAGATAACGAGCAGTACTTC.

The V gene is TRBV7-6, the J gene TRBJ2-1; 15 bases fit TRBD2. Germline values: CDR1 SGHVS, CDR2 FNYEAQ. V dropped 1 base and J dropped 0; count of bases not matched to a gene: 7. The CDR3 is 20 residues long. The CDR3 is CASSLEWWTSGGASYNEQFF. As DNA, the CDR3 is TGTGCCAGCAGCTTAGAATGGTGGACTAGCGGGGGGGCCTCCTACAATGAGCAGTTCTTC.

The V gene is TRBV15, the J gene TRBJ2-1; tentative D call: TRBD1 (7 bases). Germline V gene sequence: CDR1 LNHNV, CDR2 YYDKDF (reference sequence). There are 13 residues in the CDR3. V was cut by 8 bases and J by 6 bases, with 14 bases left in between. This chain's CDR3 is CATQGGGFNEQFF. For the CDR3, the DNA is TGTGCCACCCAGGGGGGCGGGTTCAATGAGCAGTTCTTC.

This clonotype has a handful of counts. The rearrangement uses TRBV12-3 or TRBV12-4 and TRBJ1-1; D might be TRBD1 (6 bases). The V and J ends lost 3 bases and 7 bases respectively, with 18 bases between them. This CDR3 is 15 amino acids long. CDR3 sequence (DNA): TGTGCCAGCAGTTTCCAGGGTAGGGGGTCAGATGAAGCTTTCTTT. It specifies CASSFQGRGSDEAFF.

The chain recombines TRBV5-1 with TRBJ2-5; 7 nucleotides agree with TRBD2. The CDR3 consists of 12 residues. From germline, CDR1 is SGHRS and CDR2 YFSETQ. V shed 2 bases, J shed 7 bases, and the junction held 2 bases outside the gene matches. CDR3 sequence reads: CASSFWEGTQYF. The CDR3 coding sequence is TGCGCCAGCAGCTTTTGGGAGGGGACCCAGTACTTC.

The sample holds many counts of this clonotype. This sequence joins TRBV2 and TRBJ2-1; tentatively, D is TRBD2 (6 bases). CDR3 length equals 16 residues. From germline, CDR1 is SNHLY and CDR2 FYNNEI. Trimming took 8 bases from V and 8 from J, leaving 25 bases between them. CDR3 in DNA: TGTGCCAGCGGAGGGGTTTTTGGGGTTGGTAGTGATGAGCAGTTCTTC. It specifies CASGGVFGVGSDEQFF.

This rearrangement joins TRBV6-1 to TRBJ2-7; 7 bases line up with TRBD2. The CDR3 has 17 amino acids. Trimming cost V 6 bases and J 7 bases; bases outside gene matches: 21. Germline lookup yields CDR1 MNHNS and CDR2 SASEGT. The CDR3 nucleotides are TGTGCCAGCAGCCGATCCGGGACTACCGCCCAATTGGGTGAGCAGTACTTC. Translating it yields CASSRSGTTAQLGEQYF.

The rearrangement uses TRBV29-1 and TRBJ2-7; 8 bases match TRBD1. The trim removed 3 bases at V and 5 bases at J, leaving 6 bases unmatched. The CDR3 loop spans 13 amino acids. Germline V gene lookup returns CDR1 SQVTM and CDR2 ANQGSEA. In nucleotides, the CDR3 is TGCAGCGTTGAGCCGGACAGGGCTAACGAGCAGTACTTC. It encodes CSVEPDRANEQYF.